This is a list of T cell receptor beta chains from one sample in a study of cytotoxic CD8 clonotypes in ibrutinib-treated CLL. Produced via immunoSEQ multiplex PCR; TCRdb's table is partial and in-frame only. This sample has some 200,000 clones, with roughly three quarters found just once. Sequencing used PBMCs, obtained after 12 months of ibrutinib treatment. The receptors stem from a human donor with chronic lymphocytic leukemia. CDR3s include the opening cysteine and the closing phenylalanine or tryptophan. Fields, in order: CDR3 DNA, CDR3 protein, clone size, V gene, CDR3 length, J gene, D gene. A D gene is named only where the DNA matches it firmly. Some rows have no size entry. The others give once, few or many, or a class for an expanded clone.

TGTGCCAGCAGCTCCGACCGGGACAGGGGTGGGAATGAGCAGTTCTTC CASSSDRDRGGNEQFF few TRBV7-3 16 TRBJ2-1 TRBD1
TGTGCCTGGATGGATGAGGGGGTTCGAGGCTACGAGCAGTACTTC CAWMDEGVRGYEQYF NA TRBV30 15 TRBJ2-7 NA
TGTGCCAGCAGAGACAGGGGGTCGGGGAATTCACCCCTCCACTTT CASRDRGSGNSPLHF NA TRBV6-4 15 TRBJ1-6 TRBD1
TGTGCCAGCAGCTATGGAGGACAGAAAGAGAATGAGCAGTTCTTC CASSYGGQKENEQFF once TRBV9 15 TRBJ2-1 NA
TGTGCCAGCAGCTTAGGCACAGCTAACTATGGCTACACCTTC CASSLGTANYGYTF NA TRBV11-2 14 TRBJ1-2 NA
TGCGCCAGCAGCCACGAAGCGACTAGCTCAATCCCCGAAGAGACCCAGTACTTC CASSHEATSSIPEETQYF NA TRBV4-1 18 TRBJ2-5 TRBD2
TGCGCCAGCAGCAGAGGGGACAGCACAAACACCGGGGAGCTGTTTTTT CASSRGDSTNTGELFF NA TRBV5-1 16 TRBJ2-2 TRBD1
TGCGCCAGCAGCTTGGAATTGGGAAGCCAGCCCCAGCATTTT CASSLELGSQPQHF NA TRBV5-1 14 TRBJ1-5 NA
TGTGCCAGCAGCTTAGGCCAGGGTTGGGAAAAACTGTTTTTT CASSLGQGWEKLFF NA TRBV7-9 14 TRBJ1-4 NA
TGTGCCATCGCCCCGGCGGGGCGAAACTATGGCTACACCTTC CAIAPAGRNYGYTF NA TRBV11-2 14 TRBJ1-2 NA
TGTGCCAGCAGGCCCCCGAGGGGCAAAAACATTCAGTACTTC CASRPPRGKNIQYF NA TRBV7-2 14 TRBJ2-4 NA
TGTGCCTGGAACCGATTTACACGTACTGGTGAGCAGTTCTTC CAWNRFTRTGEQFF NA TRBV30 14 TRBJ2-1 NA
TGTGCCAGCAGCTCTGCTGGGCGGGCCTTTGGAAACACCATATATTTT CASSSAGRAFGNTIYF NA TRBV5-8 16 TRBJ1-3 NA
TGTGCCAGCGTTTGGACAGTAGAAGCTAACTATGGCTACACCTTC CASVWTVEANYGYTF NA TRBV2 15 TRBJ1-2 NA
TGCAGCGTCCTGACAGGGCCCTTGAACACTGAAGCTTTCTTT CSVLTGPLNTEAFF NA TRBV29-1 14 TRBJ1-1 TRBD1
TGTGCCAGCAGCCCAGGCACGGAGCGGGAAGAGACCCAGTACTTC CASSPGTEREETQYF once TRBV7-2 15 TRBJ2-5 NA
TGTGCCAGCAGCCGACTGCAAGGGTATGAAAAACTGTTTTTT CASSRLQGYEKLFF NA TRBV5-6 14 TRBJ1-4 NA
TGCGCCAGCAGCTTGATAGGACAGAGAACCATGAACACTGAAGCTTTCTTT CASSLIGQRTMNTEAFF NA TRBV5-1 17 TRBJ1-1 NA
TGTGCCAGCAGGTACATCACTCAGGGTCTGGCCGAGCAGTACTTC CASRYITQGLAEQYF NA TRBV14 15 TRBJ2-7 NA
TGTGCCAGCTCACCAGGGGTAGAGACCCAGTACTTC CASSPGVETQYF NA TRBV18 12 TRBJ2-5 NA
TGTGCCACCGAACAAGAGACCCAGTACTTC CATEQETQYF NA TRBV9 10 TRBJ2-5 NA
TGTGCCAGCAACCTGAGGGAGACAGGGCTTTACTTC CASNLRETGLYF NA TRBV28 12 TRBJ2-7 TRBD1
TGTGCCAGCACCACACGTGGCGGATTCTTCTACGAGCAGTACTTC CASTTRGGFFYEQYF NA TRBV27 15 TRBJ2-7 NA
TGTGCCAGCAGCTTAACGGCAGGCCACCTTAACTATGGCTACACCTTC CASSLTAGHLNYGYTF NA TRBV7-3 16 TRBJ1-2 NA